The 23 T cell receptor beta chains given below trace back to one sample, sequenced in a study of naive and memory T cell subsets. Two oligonucleotides, mixed equimolar, formed the beta constant-region primer covering TRBC1 and TRBC2. TCRdb re-derived calls from the UMI-ligation and nested PCR reads in MiXCR, one entry per CDR3 protein. The table lists 140,000 to 150,000 distinct CDR3 sequences, approximately 15% of them singletons. The material sequenced was naive CD4+ T cells from blood. These receptors were taken from a human donor in good health.

There are a few counts of this clonotype. The chain links TRBV20-1 to TRBJ2-1, with a weak D call TRBD1 (6 bases). Germline V gives CDR1 DFQATT, CDR2 SNEGSKA (reference sequence). V was clipped by 4 bases and J by 2 bases, with 9 bases between them. The CDR3 spans 13 residues. The CDR3 DNA reads TGCAGTGCTAAACAGGGCACCTACAATGAGCAGTTCTTC. It specifies CSAKQGTYNEQFF.

This clonotype was detected only a few times. The chain uses TRBV6-4 and TRBJ2-1, with TRBD2 matching 9 bases. The V gene end was trimmed by 4 bases and the J gene end by 6 bases; junction bases not matched to a gene: 7. The CDR3 runs to 15 residues. Germline V lookup: CDR1 MRHNA, CDR2 SNTAGT. In nucleotides, the CDR3 is TGTGCCAGCAGTGGGGAGACTAGCGGAGTCAATGAGCAGTTCTTC. Amino acid sequence: CASSGETSGVNEQFF.

This clonotype was observed many times. The chain is built from TRBV21-1 and TRBJ2-6; the D call of TRBD1 is as the table states it, not checked on the DNA. TRBV21-1 is a known pseudogene. This CDR3 has 21 amino acids. This CDR3 is CASSKSCHSGTGDSGANVLTF. The CDR3 coding sequence is TGTGCCAGCAGCAAATCGTGCCATTCCGGGACAGGGGACTCTGGGGCCAACGTCCTGACTTTC.

The rearrangement uses TRBV5-1 and TRBJ2-3; D gene ambiguous. From germline, CDR1 is SGHRS and CDR2 YFSETQ. V shed 0 bases and J shed 0 bases, with 8 bases lying between them. CDR3 size: 15 residues. In DNA form, the CDR3 reads TGCGCCAGCAGCTTGGACTATTCTAGCACAGATACGCAGTATTTT. The encoded protein is CASSLDYSSTDTQYF. Together with reference TRBV5-1 and TRBJ2-3, the CDR3 gives the full variable domain: KAGVTQTPRYLIKTRGQQVTLSCSPISGHRSVSWYQQTPGQGLQFLFEYFSETQRNKGNFPGRFSGRQFSNSRSEMNVSTLELGDSALYLCASSLDYSSTDTQYFGPGTRLTVL.

This clonotype was observed a handful of times. V is TRBV11-2 and J is TRBJ2-5, with 8 bases aligning to TRBD1. This CDR3 contains 14 residues. The junction had 7 bases not matched to a gene; V was cut back by 5 bases and J by 5 bases. Germline V CDR1 and CDR2: SGHAT, FQNNGV. CDR3 protein: CASSRRTGLETQYF. The CDR3 nucleotides are TGTGCCAGCAGCAGACGGACAGGGCTTGAGACCCAGTACTTC.

This clonotype was seen more than once but under ten times. This chain connects TRBV7-2 to TRBJ2-7; 9 bases fit TRBD1. The ends lost 4 bases at V and 2 bases at J; junction bases unmatched: 15. CDR3 length: 18 residues. From germline, CDR1 is SGHTA and CDR2 FQGNSA. This CDR3 reads CASSSVPGQGFGPYEQYF. CDR3 DNA: TGTGCCAGCAGCTCAGTCCCGGGACAGGGATTCGGGCCCTACGAGCAGTACTTC. The full variable domain, its missing parts supplied by reference TRBV7-2 and TRBJ2-7, is GAGVSQSPSNKVTEKGKDVELRCDPISGHTALYWYRQSLGQGLEFLIYFQGNSAPDKSGLPSDRFSAERTGGSVSTLTIQRTQQEDSAVYLCASSSVPGQGFGPYEQYFGPGTRLTVT.

This clonotype has a handful of counts. This chain connects TRBV20-1 to TRBJ2-1; D not certain. This CDR3 has 13 residues. The V end lost 5 bases, the J end lost 2 bases, and 10 bases lay between the germline ends. CDR1 DFQATT and CDR2 SNEGSKA come from the germline V gene (reference sequence). The CDR3 sequence is CSAESWPYNEQFF. The CDR3 DNA is TGCAGTGCTGAATCGTGGCCCTACAATGAGCAGTTCTTC.

The chain couples TRBV7-3 to TRBJ2-3, with 9 bases fitting TRBD2. The CDR3 length is 16 residues. Per the germline V gene, CDR1 is SGHTA and CDR2 is FQGTGA. Germline trimming cut 4 bases from V and 5 bases from J; bases unmatched to any gene: 10. For the CDR3, the DNA is TGTGCCAGCAGCTCCCTAGGAGCGGGAGGTTTAGATACGCAGTATTTT. This codes for CASSSLGAGGLDTQYF.

This clonotype was detected only a few times. The chain has TRBV2 and TRBJ1-5, with D possibly being TRBD1 (6 bases). The length of the CDR3 is 19 residues. V shed 4 bases and J shed 3 bases, with 25 bases lying between them. The germline CDR1 and CDR2 sequences are SNHLY and FYNNEI. CDR3 amino acids: CASSGSSGAGVGHNQPQHF. The DNA for the CDR3 is TGTGCCAGCAGTGGGAGTTCGGGAGCAGGGGTGGGTCACAATCAGCCCCAGCATTTT.

CDR3 nucleotide sequence: TGCAGTGCTAGTCAAACCCCCGATCAGCCCCAGCATTTT. It specifies CSASQTPDQPQHF. This rearrangement joins TRBV20-1 to TRBJ1-5; D unclear. CDR1 is DFQATT and CDR2 is SNEGSKA in the germline V gene (reference sequence). Trimming pared 3 bases from V and 5 bases from J, leaving 11 bases between. The CDR3 has 13 residues.

This clonotype was counted ten times or more. The chain combines TRBV3-1 with TRBJ2-3, with a tentative D call TRBD2 (6 bases). The V gene's germline CDR1 is LGHDT and CDR2 YNNKEL (reference sequence). V lost 0 bases to trimming and J lost 8 bases, with 12 bases between them. The CDR3 is made up of 14 amino acids. CDR3 sequence reads: CASSQDRLVGTQYF. As DNA, the CDR3 is TGTGCCAGCAGCCAAGACCGACTAGTTGGTACGCAGTATTTT.

The V gene is TRBV10-3, the J gene TRBJ1-1; D might be TRBD1 (6 bases). V lost 10 bases to trimming and J lost 1 base, with 13 bases between them. Germline CDR1 is ENHRY and CDR2 is SYGVKD. The CDR3 covers 13 residues. The CDR3 coding sequence is TGTGCCAGCTCGGGACAACAGAACACTGAAGCTTTCTTT. Translating gives CASSGQQNTEAFF.

This clonotype was recorded a few times. This chain connects TRBV5-1 to TRBJ1-3; 7 bases map to TRBD1. The CDR3 spans 16 residues. The J segment lost 0 bases and the V segment lost 4 bases, leaving 7 bases of the junction unmatched. Looked up from germline, CDR1 is SGHRS and CDR2 is YFSETQ. CDR3 nucleotides: TGCGCCAGCAGCCTGCCGGGACAGAGCTCTGGAAACACCATATATTTT. Its protein product is CASSLPGQSSGNTIYF.

This clonotype was counted ten times or more. The J gene is TRBJ1-6, the V gene TRBV7-9; 8 bases match TRBD1. V was pared by 5 bases and J by 10 bases, with 7 bases of the junction left unmatched. The CDR3 sequence is 14 residues long. CDR1 is SEHNR, CDR2 FQNEAQ, per germline (reference sequence). DNA of the CDR3: TGTGCCAGCAGCCCCGACAGGGGCGGATCACCCCTCCACTTT. This translates into CASSPDRGGSPLHF.

The chain combines TRBV7-2 with TRBJ2-7, with 8 nucleotides matching TRBD1. This CDR3 has 13 amino acids. Trimming removed 5 bases from V and 5 bases from J; junction bases left unmatched: 5. Germline CDR1 reads SGHTA; CDR2 reads FQGNSA. Here the CDR3 DNA reads TGTGCCAGCAGCCCGGACAGGGTAAACGAGCAGTACTTC. It codes for CASSPDRVNEQYF.

The chain has TRBV20-1 and TRBJ2-6; 10 bases map to TRBD1. Unmatched junction bases numbered 2, after V lost 5 bases and J lost 1 base. Germline V gene sequence: CDR1 DFQATT, CDR2 SNEGSKA (reference sequence). This CDR3 region has 15 residues. The CDR3 DNA is TGCAGTGCTTGGACAGGGGGATCTGGGGCCAACGTCCTGACTTTC. Translation: CSAWTGGSGANVLTF.

This clonotype appeared many times. This chain joins TRBV7-3 and TRBJ2-3, with 14 positions matching TRBD2. The germline CDR1 and CDR2 sequences are SGHTA and FQGTGA. Losses at the gene ends were 5 bases for V and 3 bases for J; bases not matched to a gene: 4. The length of the CDR3 is 16 residues. The chain's CDR3 is CASSRGLAGVTDTQYF. The CDR3 DNA is TGTGCCAGCAGCCGGGGACTAGCGGGAGTGACAGATACGCAGTATTTT. Based on the CDR3 plus reference TRBV7-3 and TRBJ2-3, the full variable domain is GAGVSQTPSNKVTEKGKYVELRCDPISGHTALYWYRQSLGQGPEFLIYFQGTGAADDSGLPNDRFFAVRPEGSVSTLKIQRTERGDSAVYLCASSRGLAGVTDTQYFGPGTRLTVL.

This clonotype occurred once. This rearrangement joins TRBV30 to TRBJ1-6, with D hard to call. The CDR3 covers 13 residues. The germline V gene has CDR1 GTSNPN and CDR2 SVGIG (reference sequence). V was shortened by 5 bases and J by 11 bases, with 16 bases between the two germline ends. Written as DNA, the CDR3 is TGTGCCTGGGGTTTGGCAGGTCAGGCACCCCTCCACTTT. It translates to CAWGLAGQAPLHF. The variable domain in full, completed from reference TRBV30 and TRBJ1-6, reads SQTIHQWPATLVQPVGSPLSLECTVEGTSNPNLYWYRQAAGRGLQLLFYSVGIGQISSEVPQNLSASRPQDRQFILSSKKLLLSDSGFYLCAWGLAGQAPLHFGNGTRLTVT.

This clonotype turned up a few times. The J gene is TRBJ2-5, the V gene TRBV6-6, with TRBD2 matching 11 bases. V gave up 6 bases and J gave up 5 bases; unmatched junction bases: 11. This CDR3 region has 16 residues. CDR1 MNHNY and CDR2 SVGAGI come from the germline V gene (reference sequence). The CDR3 is CASSSPLAGVGETQYF. The CDR3 DNA reads as TGTGCCAGCAGCTCCCCACTAGCGGGAGTAGGGGAGACCCAGTACTTC.

The table lists this clonotype with a few counts. This CDR3 reads CASSGNTIYF. The CDR3 nucleotides read TGTGCCAGCAGCGGGAACACCATATATTTT. This chain links TRBV7-9 with TRBJ1-3; D is unclear. CDR1 is SEHNR and CDR2 is FQNEAQ in the germline V gene (reference sequence). This CDR3 contains 10 residues. The V end lost 5 bases, the J end lost 7 bases, and 3 bases lay between the germline ends.

This clonotype was picked up a small number of times. The chain joins TRBV3-1 to TRBJ2-1; 9 positions match TRBD1. V gave up 4 bases and J gave up 7 bases; unmatched junction bases: 5. CDR3 length equals 14 residues. The germline gives CDR1 LGHDT, CDR2 YNNKEL (reference sequence). The CDR3 protein is CASSRDRAQNEQFF. The CDR3 region has the DNA TGTGCCAGCAGCCGGGACAGGGCCCAGAATGAGCAGTTCTTC.

The V call is TRBV12-3 or TRBV12-4, the J call TRBJ2-1, with TRBD2 matching 10 bases. The length of the CDR3 is 15 residues. Trimming cost V 3 bases and J 10 bases; bases outside gene matches: 9. Written as DNA, the CDR3 is TGTGCCAGCAGTTTCGGGCTAGCGGGGGCTGGCGAGCAGTTCTTC. Translated: CASSFGLAGAGEQFF.

The V and J genes are TRBV30 and TRBJ2-2, with TRBD2 matching over 7 bases. Germline values: CDR1 GTSNPN, CDR2 SVGIG (reference sequence). With 4 bases clipped from V and 3 bases from J, the junction kept 5 bases outside the gene matches. The CDR3 is 14 amino acids. The CDR3, as DNA: TGTGCCTGGAACCCTAGCGGATACACCGGGGAGCTGTTTTTT. It specifies CAWNPSGYTGELFF. The whole variable domain, filled in from reference TRBV30 and TRBJ2-2, reads SQTIHQWPATLVQPVGSPLSLECTVEGTSNPNLYWYRQAAGRGLQLLFYSVGIGQISSEVPQNLSASRPQDRQFILSSKKLLLSDSGFYLCAWNPSGYTGELFFGEGSRLTVL.